This section outlines one TCR beta chain sequence together with its context. As yet, its antigen is unknown. CDR3 length equals 14 residues. The germline V gene encodes CDR1 SGDLS and CDR2 YYNGEE. This sample is drawn from a study of monozygotic twins with inflammatory bowel disease. Overall study findings and caveats: IBD patients, compared with healthy twins, shared fewer clonotypes with others (especially with disease activity). Patients with IBD had less TCRbeta diversity (inverse Simpson) than their healthy co-twins.

Per donor there was one draw, yielding a blood sample of approximately 2.5 ml. The unique tags termed UMIs, each holding a 6-nucleotide sample barcode, were added by means of template switching. From its re-call of the 5' RACE reads, TCRdb lists each CDR3 protein once, without DNA. This table holds about 300,000 distinct CDR3 sequences. The chain links TRBV9 to TRBJ2-3. The TCR was taken from a human donor with ulcerative colitis or Crohn's disease, or a healthy co-twin of an affected twin (not recorded which). The sequencing input was blood. CDR3 sequence: CASANTLGADTQYF.